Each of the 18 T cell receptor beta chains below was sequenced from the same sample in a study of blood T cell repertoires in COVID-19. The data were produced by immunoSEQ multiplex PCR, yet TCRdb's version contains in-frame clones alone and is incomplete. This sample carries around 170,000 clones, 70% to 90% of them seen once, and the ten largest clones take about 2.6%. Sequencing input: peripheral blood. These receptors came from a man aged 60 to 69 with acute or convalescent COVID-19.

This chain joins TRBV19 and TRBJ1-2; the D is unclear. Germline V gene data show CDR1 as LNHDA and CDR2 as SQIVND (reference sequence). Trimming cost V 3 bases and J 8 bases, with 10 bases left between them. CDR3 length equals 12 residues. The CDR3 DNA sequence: TGTGCCAGTAGTATGTCTCGAGAGGGCTACACCTTC. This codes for CASSMSREGYTF.

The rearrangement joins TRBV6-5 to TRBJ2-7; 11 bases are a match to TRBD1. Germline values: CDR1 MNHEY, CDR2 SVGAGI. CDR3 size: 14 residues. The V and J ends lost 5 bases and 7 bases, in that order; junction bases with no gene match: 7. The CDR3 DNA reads TGTGCCAGCAGTAAGGGACAGGGGGTTTTTGAGCAGTACTTC. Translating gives CASSKGQGVFEQYF.

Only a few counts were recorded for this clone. Written as DNA, the CDR3 is TGTGCCAGCAGCTCCAAGGACAGGGAAAATCAGCCCCAGCATTTT. It is translated as CASSSKDRENQPQHF. J is TRBJ1-5 and V is TRBV7-8; 8 bases agree with TRBD1. CDR1 is SGHVS, CDR2 FQNEAQ, per germline. The ends lost 4 bases at V and 4 bases at J; junction bases unmatched: 6. The CDR3 consists of 15 residues.

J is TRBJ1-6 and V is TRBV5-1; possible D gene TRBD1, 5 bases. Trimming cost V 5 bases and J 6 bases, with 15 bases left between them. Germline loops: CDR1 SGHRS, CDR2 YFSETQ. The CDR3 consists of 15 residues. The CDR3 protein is CASRMGQGSNSPLHF. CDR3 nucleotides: TGCGCCAGCAGGATGGGCCAGGGCTCTAATTCACCCCTCCACTTT.

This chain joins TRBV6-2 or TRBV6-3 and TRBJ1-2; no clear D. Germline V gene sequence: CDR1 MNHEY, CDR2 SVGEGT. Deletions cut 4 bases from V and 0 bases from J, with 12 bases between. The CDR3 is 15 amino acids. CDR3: CASSSGASANYGYTF. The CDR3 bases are TGTGCCAGCAGTTCCGGAGCGAGTGCTAACTATGGCTACACCTTC.

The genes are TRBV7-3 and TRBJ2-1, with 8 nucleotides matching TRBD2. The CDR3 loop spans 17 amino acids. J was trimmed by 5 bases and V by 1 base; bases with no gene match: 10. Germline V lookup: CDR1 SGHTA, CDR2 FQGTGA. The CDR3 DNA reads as TGTGCCAGCAGCTTAAACCCTACGGGGGGGCTGGACAATGAGCAGTTCTTC. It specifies CASSLNPTGGLDNEQFF.

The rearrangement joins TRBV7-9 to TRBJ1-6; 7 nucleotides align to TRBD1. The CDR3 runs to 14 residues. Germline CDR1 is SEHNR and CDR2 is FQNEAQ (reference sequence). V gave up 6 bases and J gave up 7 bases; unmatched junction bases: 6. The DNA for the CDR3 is TGTGCCAGCAGTCCTGGGACAGTAAATTCACCCCTCCACTTT. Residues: CASSPGTVNSPLHF.

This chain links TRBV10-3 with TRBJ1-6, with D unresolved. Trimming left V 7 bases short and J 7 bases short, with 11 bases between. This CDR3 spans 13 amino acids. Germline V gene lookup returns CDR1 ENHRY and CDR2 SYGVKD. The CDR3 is CAINSLTNSPLHF. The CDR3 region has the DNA TGTGCCATCAACAGCCTTACCAATTCACCCCTCCACTTT.

The CDR3 here is CAWSQGFSGNTIYF. The CDR3, as DNA: TGTGCCTGGAGTCAGGGGTTCTCTGGAAACACCATATATTTT. The chain has TRBV30 and TRBJ1-3; tentatively, D is TRBD1 (6 bases). V lost 2 bases, J lost 0 bases, and 8 bases lay in between. Germline V lookup: CDR1 GTSNPN, CDR2 SVGIG (reference sequence). The CDR3 sequence is 14 residues long. Full variable domain (missing parts from reference TRBV30 and TRBJ1-3): SQTIHQWPATLVQPVGSPLSLECTVEGTSNPNLYWYRQAAGRGLQLLFYSVGIGQISSEVPQNLSASRPQDRQFILSSKKLLLSDSGFYLCAWSQGFSGNTIYFGEGSWLTVV.

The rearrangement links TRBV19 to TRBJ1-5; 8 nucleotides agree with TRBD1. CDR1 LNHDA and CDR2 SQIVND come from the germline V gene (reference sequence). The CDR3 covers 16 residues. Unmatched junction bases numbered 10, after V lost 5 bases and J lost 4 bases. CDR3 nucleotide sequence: TGTGCCAGTAGTCCGCCCGGACAGGGCGGTAATCAGCCCCAGCATTTT. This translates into CASSPPGQGGNQPQHF.

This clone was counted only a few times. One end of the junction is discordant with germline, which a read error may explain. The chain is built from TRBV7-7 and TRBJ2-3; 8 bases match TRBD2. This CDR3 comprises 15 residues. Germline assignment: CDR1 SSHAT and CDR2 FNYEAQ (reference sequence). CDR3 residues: CASSLAGSDTDTQYF. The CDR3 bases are TGTGCTAGCAGCTTAGCGGGGAGTGACACAGATACGCAGTATTTT. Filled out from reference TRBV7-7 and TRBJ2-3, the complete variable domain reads GAGVSQSPRYKVTKRGQDVTLRCDPISSHATLYWYQQALGQGPEFLTYFNYEAQPDKSGLPSDRFSAERPEGSISTLTIQRTEQRDSAMYRCASSLAGSDTDTQYFGPGTRLTVL.

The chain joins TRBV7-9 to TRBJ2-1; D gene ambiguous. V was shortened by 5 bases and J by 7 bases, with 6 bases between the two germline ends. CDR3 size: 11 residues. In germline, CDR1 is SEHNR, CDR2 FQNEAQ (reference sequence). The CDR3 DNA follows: TGTGCCAGCAGCATCCTGAATGAGCAGTTCTTC. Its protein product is CASSILNEQFF.

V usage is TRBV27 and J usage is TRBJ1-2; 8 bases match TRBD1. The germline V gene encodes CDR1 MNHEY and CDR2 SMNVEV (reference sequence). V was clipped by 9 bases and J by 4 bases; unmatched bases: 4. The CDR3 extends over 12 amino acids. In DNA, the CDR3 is TGTGCCAGTGGACAGGGCGGCTATGGCTACACCTTC. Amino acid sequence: CASGQGGYGYTF.

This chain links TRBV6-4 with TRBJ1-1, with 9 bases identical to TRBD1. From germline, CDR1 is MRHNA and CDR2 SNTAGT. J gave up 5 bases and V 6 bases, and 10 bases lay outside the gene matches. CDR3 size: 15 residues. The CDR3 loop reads CASSAQGQGTTEAFF. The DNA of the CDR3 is TGTGCCAGCAGCGCGCAAGGACAGGGGACTACTGAAGCTTTCTTT.

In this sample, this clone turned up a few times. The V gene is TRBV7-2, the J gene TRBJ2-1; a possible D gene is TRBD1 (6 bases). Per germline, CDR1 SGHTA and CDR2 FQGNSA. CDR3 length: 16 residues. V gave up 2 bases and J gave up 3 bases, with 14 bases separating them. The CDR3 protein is CASSLFVGQSYNEQFF. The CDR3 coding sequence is TGTGCCAGCAGCTTATTCGTCGGACAGAGCTACAATGAGCAGTTCTTC.

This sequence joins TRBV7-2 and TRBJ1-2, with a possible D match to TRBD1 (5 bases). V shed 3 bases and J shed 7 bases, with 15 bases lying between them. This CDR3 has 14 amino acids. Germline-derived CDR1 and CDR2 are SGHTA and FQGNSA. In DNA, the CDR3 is TGTGCCAGCAGCTTTGGCAGCCCCGGGGGTGGCTACACCTTC. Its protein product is CASSFGSPGGGYTF.

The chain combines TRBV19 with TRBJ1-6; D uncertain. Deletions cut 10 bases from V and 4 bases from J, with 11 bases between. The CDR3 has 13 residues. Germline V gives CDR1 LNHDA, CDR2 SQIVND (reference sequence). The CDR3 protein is CATRGGYNSPLHF. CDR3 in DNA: TGTGCCACACGCGGCGGGTATAATTCACCCCTCCACTTT.

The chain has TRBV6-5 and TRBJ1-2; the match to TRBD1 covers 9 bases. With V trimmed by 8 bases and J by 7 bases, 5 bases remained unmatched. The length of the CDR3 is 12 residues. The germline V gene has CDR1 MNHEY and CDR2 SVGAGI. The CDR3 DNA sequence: TGTGCCAGCGCAACAGGGGGCCTTGGCTACACCTTC. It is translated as CASATGGLGYTF.